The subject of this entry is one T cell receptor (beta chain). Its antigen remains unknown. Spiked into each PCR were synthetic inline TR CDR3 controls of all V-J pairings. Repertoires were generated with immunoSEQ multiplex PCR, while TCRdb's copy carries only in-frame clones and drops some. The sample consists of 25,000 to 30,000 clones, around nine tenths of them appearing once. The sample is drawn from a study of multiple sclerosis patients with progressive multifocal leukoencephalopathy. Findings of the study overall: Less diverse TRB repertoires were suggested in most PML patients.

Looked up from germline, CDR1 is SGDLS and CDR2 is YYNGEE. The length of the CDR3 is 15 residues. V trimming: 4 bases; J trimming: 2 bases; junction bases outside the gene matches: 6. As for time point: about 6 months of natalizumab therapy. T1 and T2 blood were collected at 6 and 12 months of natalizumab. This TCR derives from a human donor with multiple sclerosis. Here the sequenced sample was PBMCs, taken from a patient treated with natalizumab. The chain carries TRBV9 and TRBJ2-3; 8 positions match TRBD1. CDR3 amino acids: CASSIRGLNTDTQYF. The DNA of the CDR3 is TGTGCCAGCAGCATCAGGGGGCTGAACACAGATACGCAGTATTTT.